Each of the 10 T cell receptor beta chains below was sequenced from the same sample in a study of technical replicates of blood from a handful of donors. The data were produced by immunoSEQ multiplex PCR, yet TCRdb's version contains in-frame clones alone and is incomplete. This sample has tens of thousands of clones, with approximately 94% found just once. The sequenced sample was T cells isolated from PBMCs. The source is a human donor in good health.

J is TRBJ2-3 and V is TRBV13; 8 nucleotides line up with TRBD2. The CDR3 runs to 15 residues. V trimming: 3 bases; J trimming: 3 bases; junction bases outside the gene matches: 5. The germline gives CDR1 PRHDT, CDR2 FYEKMQ (reference sequence). The CDR3 DNA is TGTGCCAGCAGCTTGTCGGCGGGAGGTACAGATACGCAGTATTTT. This translates into CASSLSAGGTDTQYF.

This sequence joins TRBV2 and TRBJ1-1; TRBD1 matches 12 bases. V was pared by 7 bases and J by 5 bases, with 2 bases of the junction left unmatched. The CDR3 extends over 13 amino acids. Germline CDR1 SNHLY, CDR2 FYNNEI. The CDR3 DNA reads as TGTGCCAGCACGGGACAGGGGGCGACTGAAGCTTTCTTT. Translation gives CASTGQGATEAFF.

The chain is built from TRBV7-8 and TRBJ2-7, with D tentatively TRBD1 (5 bases). The V gene's germline CDR1 is SGHVS and CDR2 FQNEAQ. This CDR3 is 14 amino acids long. V dropped 2 bases and J dropped 3 bases, with 11 bases sitting between them. CDR3 region: CASSLIRQGYEQYF. DNA for the CDR3: TGTGCCAGCAGCTTAATCCGGCAGGGCTACGAGCAGTACTTC.

The chain is built from TRBV28 and TRBJ2-5, with 16 bases that match TRBD2. The CDR3 is 15 amino acids. With 5 bases clipped from V and 7 bases from J, the junction kept 4 bases outside the gene matches. Germline V CDR1 and CDR2: MDHEN, SYDVKM. In DNA form, the CDR3 reads TGTGCCAGCAGTCCGGGGACTAGCGGGAGGGGGACCCAGTACTTC. It yields the protein CASSPGTSGRGTQYF.

The gene calls are TRBV29-1 and TRBJ2-5, with a weak D call TRBD1 (5 bases). The V gene lost 3 bases and the J gene lost 4 bases, with 21 bases spanning the gap. The length of the CDR3 is 16 residues. Germline CDR1 is SQVTM and CDR2 is ANQGSEA. In nucleotides, the CDR3 is TGCAGCGTTGATCGTGGGTCTAGGGGTCCAGGAGAGACCCAGTACTTC. It yields the protein CSVDRGSRGPGETQYF.

The V call is TRBV5-4, the J call TRBJ1-1; 7 nucleotides agree with TRBD1. The CDR3 runs 13 residues. CDR1 is SGHNT, CDR2 YYREEE, per germline (reference sequence). The ends lost 5 bases at V and 1 base at J; junction bases unmatched: 2. The CDR3 DNA is TGTGCCAGCAGGGGACAGCCGAACACTGAAGCTTTCTTT. Translated: CASRGQPNTEAFF.

CDR3 DNA sequence: TGTGCCAGCAGCTTAGGGGACAGTACTAACTATGGCTACACCTTC. Translated: CASSLGDSTNYGYTF. This chain links TRBV7-9 with TRBJ1-2; 7 bases line up with TRBD1. The junction had 2 bases not matched to a gene; V was cut back by 1 base and J by 0 bases. Germline CDR1 is SEHNR and CDR2 is FQNEAQ (reference sequence). This CDR3 is 15 amino acids long.

The V gene is TRBV5-1, the J gene TRBJ2-7, with D unclear. Germline V CDR1 and CDR2: SGHRS, YFSETQ. The V gene lost 4 bases and the J gene lost 2 bases, with 13 bases spanning the gap. This CDR3 comprises 14 residues. CDR3 in amino acids: CASSEERFPYEQYF. The CDR3 region has the DNA TGCGCCAGCAGCGAGGAGAGGTTCCCCTACGAGCAGTACTTC.

This clone was observed once. This chain joins TRBV5-1 and TRBJ2-7; TRBD2 aligns across 14 bases. This CDR3 is built from 17 residues. Germline V gene lookup returns CDR1 SGHRS and CDR2 YFSETQ. Trimming at V came to 0 bases and at J to 6 bases, leaving 8 bases not matched to a gene. The CDR3 reads CASSLAPGLAGEGEQYF. The CDR3 DNA reads TGCGCCAGCAGCTTGGCTCCGGGACTAGCGGGAGAAGGCGAGCAGTACTTC.

The chain carries TRBV19 and TRBJ1-1; D gene ambiguous. From germline, CDR1 is LNHDA and CDR2 SQIVND (reference sequence). The CDR3 length is 15 residues. V lost 6 bases and J lost 3, with 17 bases in between. The CDR3 here is CASSRAGDAYTEAFF. CDR3 DNA sequence: TGTGCCAGTAGCCGAGCCGGGGATGCGTACACTGAAGCTTTCTTT.